Each of the 29 T cell receptor beta chains below was sequenced from the same sample in a study of shared clonotypes between healthy human individuals. Profiled with immunoSEQ multiplex PCR; TCRdb holds only in-frame clones, not every one. The data contain about 800,000 clones, 90% to 97% of them singletons. Naive CD8 cells were CD45RO-negative, positively selected for CCR7, excluding terminally differentiated effector memory CD45RA+ cells. Sequencing was carried out using naive CD8+ T cells sorted from blood. The receptors originated from a man aged 25 to 40 in good health.

This chain links TRBV11-2 with TRBJ2-7; D is unclear. The CDR3 has 15 amino acids. The germline gives CDR1 SGHAT, CDR2 FQNNGV. V gave up 5 bases and J gave up 1 base, with 15 bases separating them. This chain's CDR3 is CASSPDITTSYEQYF. The CDR3 DNA reads as TGTGCCAGCAGCCCCGACATCACGACATCCTACGAGCAGTACTTC.

The chain links TRBV29-1 to TRBJ2-7, with D maybe TRBD2 (6 bases). V was shortened by 7 bases and J by 0 bases, with 25 bases between the two germline ends. The germline CDR1 and CDR2 sequences are SQVTM and ANQGSEA. CDR3 length equals 17 residues. The CDR3 is CSEGTGLVSPDSYEQYF. The CDR3 DNA sequence: TGCAGCGAGGGGACTGGCCTAGTGAGTCCAGACTCCTACGAGCAGTACTTC.

This chain uses TRBV4-1 with TRBJ2-7; 7 bases align to TRBD2. J gave up 3 bases and V 1 base, and 3 bases lay outside the gene matches. The germline gives CDR1 MGHRA, CDR2 YSYEKL. CDR3 length: 14 residues. CDR3 coding DNA: TGCGCCAGCAGCCAAGGTCCTAGCGGCTACGAGCAGTACTTC. It yields the protein CASSQGPSGYEQYF.

The rearrangement joins TRBV11-2 to TRBJ1-5; perhaps TRBD1 as D (5 bases). Germline V gives CDR1 SGHAT, CDR2 FQNNGV. The CDR3 is 14 amino acids. V gave up 6 bases and J gave up 3 bases, with 12 bases separating them. The CDR3 spells CASRGGGTNQPQHF. The CDR3 DNA reads TGTGCCAGCAGGGGCGGCGGGACCAATCAGCCCCAGCATTTT.

The chain couples TRBV4-3 to TRBJ2-7; 13 bases align to TRBD2. CDR3 length: 15 amino acids. Germline CDR1 reads LGHNA; CDR2 reads YSLEER. V gave up 3 bases and J gave up 3 bases; unmatched junction bases: 2. DNA of the CDR3: TGCGCCAGCAGCCAGGGACTAGCGGGACTCTACGAGCAGTACTTC. This gives the protein CASSQGLAGLYEQYF.

In DNA, the CDR3 is TGTGCCAGCAGCGGGGGACGGAGCCCCTACAATGAGCAGTTCTTC. Protein sequence: CASSGGRSPYNEQFF. The chain is built from TRBV11-2 and TRBJ2-1, with D perhaps assigned TRBD1 or TRBD2 (5 bases each). The V gene lost 5 bases and the J gene lost 2 bases, with 13 bases spanning the gap. Germline CDR1 reads SGHAT; CDR2 reads FQNNGV. This CDR3 region has 15 residues.

The rearrangement joins TRBV7-9 to TRBJ1-2; D is uncertain. There are 14 residues in the CDR3. V was cut by 1 base and J by 2 bases, with 8 bases left in between. Germline V gene lookup returns CDR1 SEHNR and CDR2 FQNEAQ (reference sequence). CDR3 DNA: TGTGCCAGCAGCTTAGACAGCCTAAACTATGGCTACACCTTC. Its protein product is CASSLDSLNYGYTF.

Remarks on this clone: At one end the junction does not follow the germline gene, possibly because of a read error. The V and J genes are TRBV7-7 and TRBJ2-3; D may be TRBD1 or TRBD2 (6 bases each). CDR1 and CDR2 from the germline V gene are SSHAT and FNYEAQ (reference sequence). The CDR3 has 13 residues. The CDR3 sequence: CASSRGTTDTQYF. CDR3 DNA sequence: TGTGCTAGCAGCCGGGGGACAACAGATACGCAGTATTTT.

This clone was picked up one time. In DNA form, the CDR3 reads TGCGCCAGCAGTGAGGACCCTATTTCACCCTACGAGCAGTACTTC. Protein sequence: CASSEDPISPYEQYF. This rearrangement joins TRBV10-1 to TRBJ2-7; no clear D. With 2 bases removed from V and 2 bases from J, the gap between germline ends came to 13 bases. The CDR3 spans 15 residues. Germline V gene data show CDR1 as WNHNN and CDR2 as SYGVQD (reference sequence).

This chain links TRBV4-3 with TRBJ2-1; D not resolved. The CDR3 extends over 13 amino acids. Trimming took 4 bases from V and 6 from J, leaving 10 bases between them. Looked up from germline, CDR1 is LGHNA and CDR2 is YSLEER. The CDR3 reads CASSPDFPNEQFF. CDR3 sequence (DNA): TGCGCCAGCAGCCCTGACTTTCCCAATGAGCAGTTCTTC.

This rearrangement joins TRBV7-9 to TRBJ2-3; D unclear. Germline assignment: CDR1 SEHNR and CDR2 FQNEAQ (reference sequence). The CDR3 length is 13 residues. The germline V and J ends were trimmed by 0 bases and 6 bases, with 7 bases remaining between them. CDR3 residues: CASSLAYPDTQYF. DNA of the CDR3: TGTGCCAGCAGCTTAGCGTACCCCGATACGCAGTATTTT.

This rearrangement joins TRBV9 to TRBJ2-7, with D possibly being TRBD2 (5 bases). V was shortened by 4 bases and J by 7 bases, with 12 bases between the two germline ends. The CDR3 is 12 amino acids. The germline V gene encodes CDR1 SGDLS and CDR2 YYNGEE. CDR3 sequence reads: CASSPTGKEQYF. The CDR3 DNA sequence: TGTGCCAGCAGCCCAACGGGGAAGGAGCAGTACTTC.

In this sample, this clone turned up once. The genes are TRBV4-1 and TRBJ2-7; D is perhaps TRBD1 or TRBD2 (5 bases each). Between the trimmed V and J ends, which lost 0 bases and 0 bases, there was a span of 15 bases. The CDR3 runs 17 residues. Germline V gene data show CDR1 as MGHRA and CDR2 as YSYEKL. The CDR3 sequence is CASSQDPGRESSYEQYF. The CDR3 bases are TGCGCCAGCAGCCAAGATCCTGGCAGGGAGTCCTCCTACGAGCAGTACTTC.

This clone was seen only once. The gene calls are TRBV7-6 and TRBJ2-2, with TRBD1 matching over 10 bases. The germline V gene encodes CDR1 SGHVS and CDR2 FNYEAQ. The ends lost 3 bases at V and 4 bases at J; junction bases unmatched: 2. The CDR3 is 15 residues long. CDR3 loop: CASSLGQGSTGELFF. The DNA of the CDR3 is TGTGCCAGCAGCTTGGGACAGGGGAGCACCGGGGAGCTGTTTTTT.

This clone turned up a few times. The J gene is TRBJ2-7, the V gene TRBV7-8; 7 bases fit TRBD1. This CDR3 has 15 residues. With V trimmed by 5 bases and J by 0 bases, 7 bases remained unmatched. Looked up from germline, CDR1 is SGHVS and CDR2 is FQNEAQ. The CDR3 coding sequence is TGTGCCAGCAGCGGAAGCCGGGACAGCTCCTACGAGCAGTACTTC. The encoded protein is CASSGSRDSSYEQYF.

The chain is built from TRBV7-9 and TRBJ2-4; D may match TRBD1 or TRBD2 (5 bases each). Deletions cut 1 base from V and 15 bases from J, with 13 bases between. The V gene's germline CDR1 is SEHNR and CDR2 FQNEAQ (reference sequence). This CDR3 region has 12 residues. This CDR3 reads CASSLDRDRPYF. CDR3 nucleotide sequence: TGTGCCAGCAGCTTAGATCGGGACCGTCCGTACTTC.

The rearrangement links TRBV15 to TRBJ2-2; no firm D call. The CDR3 has 16 amino acids. Germline CDR1 is LNHNV and CDR2 is YYDKDF (reference sequence). Trimming took 0 bases from V and 4 from J, leaving 12 bases between them. In nucleotides, the CDR3 is TGTGCCACCAGCAGAGATGATGCAGTTCCCACCGGGGAGCTGTTTTTT. It specifies CATSRDDAVPTGELFF. The variable domain in full, with the rest retrieved from reference TRBV15 and TRBJ2-2, is DAMVIQNPRYQVTQFGKPVTLSCSQTLNHNVMYWYQQKSSQAPKLLFHYYDKDFNNEADTPDNFQSRRPNTSFCFLDIRSPGLGDTAMYLCATSRDDAVPTGELFFGEGSRLTVL.

The J gene is TRBJ2-7, the V gene TRBV6-1; 10 bases line up with TRBD2. The CDR3 consists of 15 residues. Germline V gene lookup returns CDR1 MNHNS and CDR2 SASEGT. V shed 6 bases, J shed 1 base, and the junction held 6 bases outside the gene matches. This chain's CDR3 is CASSTGTSASYEQYF. In nucleotides, the CDR3 is TGTGCCAGCAGCACCGGGACTAGCGCTTCCTACGAGCAGTACTTC.

This rearrangement joins TRBV9 to TRBJ2-5; D remains unclear. The CDR3 is 16 amino acids. With 0 bases removed from V and 3 bases from J, the gap between germline ends came to 15 bases. Germline V gives CDR1 SGDLS, CDR2 YYNGEE. DNA for the CDR3: TGTGCCAGCAGCGTAGTCGGCGTGCGGCCGGAAGAGACCCAGTACTTC. Protein product: CASSVVGVRPEETQYF.

The chain links TRBV30 to TRBJ2-7, with 14 nucleotides matching TRBD2. J lost 4 bases, V lost 3 bases, and 5 bases had no gene match. Germline V gives CDR1 GTSNPN, CDR2 SVGIG (reference sequence). CDR3 length: 15 residues. The CDR3 reads CAWRGLAGDIYEQYF. CDR3 coding DNA: TGTGCCTGGAGGGGACTAGCGGGAGATATATACGAGCAGTACTTC.

The gene calls are TRBV7-9 and TRBJ1-2, with D possibly being TRBD1 (5 bases). From germline, CDR1 is SEHNR and CDR2 FQNEAQ (reference sequence). The CDR3 runs to 17 residues. The V and J ends lost 4 bases and 1 base respectively, with 19 bases between them. CDR3 sequence reads: CASSSGEGRDLNYGYTF. DNA for the CDR3: TGTGCCAGCAGCTCGGGGGAGGGGCGAGACCTTAACTATGGCTACACCTTC. Looking up the rest from reference TRBV7-9 and TRBJ1-2 gives the full variable domain: DTGVSQNPRHKITKRGQNVTFRCDPISEHNRLYWYRQTLGQGPEFLTYFQNEAQLEKSRLLSDRFSAERPKGSFSTLEIQRTEQGDSAMYLCASSSGEGRDLNYGYTFGSGTRLTVV.

The J gene is TRBJ2-3, the V gene TRBV6-5; the D gene is possibly TRBD1 (6 bases). The CDR3 runs to 15 residues. Trimming shortened V by 5 bases and J by 0 bases, and 12 bases separated the two germline ends. Germline V gene sequence: CDR1 MNHEY, CDR2 SVGAGI. The CDR3 spells CASSRTATSTDTQYF. CDR3 coding DNA: TGTGCCAGCAGTAGGACAGCGACTAGCACAGATACGCAGTATTTT.

The chain employs TRBV7-9 and TRBJ2-7; D is undetermined. V was pared by 4 bases and J by 7 bases, with 14 bases between. Looked up from germline, CDR1 is SEHNR and CDR2 is FQNEAQ (reference sequence). The CDR3 contains 13 residues. The DNA for the CDR3 is TGTGCCAGCAGCTCTCGGACCTTTGGGGAGCAGTACTTC. Protein: CASSSRTFGEQYF.

The V and J genes are TRBV27 and TRBJ2-3, with D possibly being TRBD1 or TRBD2 (6 bases each). V dropped 6 bases and J dropped 2 bases, with 15 bases sitting between them. This CDR3 has 15 amino acids. In germline, CDR1 is MNHEY, CDR2 SMNVEV (reference sequence). In DNA form, the CDR3 reads TGTGCCAGCAGCCGAAGGGGGACTCACACAGATACGCAGTATTTT. This gives the protein CASSRRGTHTDTQYF.

Worth noting for this clone: Other nucleotide sequences from this sample produce the same CDR3. The J gene is TRBJ2-7, the V gene TRBV5-4, with no clear D. The CDR3 has 11 residues. Germline CDR1 reads SGHNT; CDR2 reads YYREEE (reference sequence). V lost 2 bases and J 5 bases, leaving 5 bases between the germline ends. The DNA for the CDR3 is TGTGCCAGCAGCTTTGGGGACGAGCAGTACTTC. This encodes CASSFGDEQYF.

V and J are TRBV5-5 and TRBJ2-3; 8 nucleotides align to TRBD2. The CDR3 contains 16 residues. Germline V gene lookup returns CDR1 SGHKS and CDR2 YYEKEE (reference sequence). Unmatched junction bases numbered 10, after V lost 3 bases and J lost 4 bases. DNA of the CDR3: TGTGCCAGCAGCTGGGTGGGGGGACTAGTCGCAGATACGCAGTATTTT. Translation gives CASSWVGGLVADTQYF.

Comment on this clone: This same CDR3 is encoded by further DNA sequences in the sample. The chain has TRBV25-1 and TRBJ2-2, with 14 bases identical to TRBD2. CDR1 and CDR2 (germline): MGHDK, SYGVNS. Trimming removed 4 bases from V and 1 base from J; junction bases left unmatched: 5. CDR3 length: 18 residues. CDR3 nucleotides: TGTGCCAGCAGTGGCGGGACTAGCGGGGGTGGGAACACCGGGGAGCTGTTTTTT. It translates to CASSGGTSGGGNTGELFF.

V usage is TRBV25-1 and J usage is TRBJ1-5; the match to TRBD1 covers 8 bases. The CDR3 consists of 14 residues. Germline V gene sequence: CDR1 MGHDK, CDR2 SYGVNS. V was pared by 3 bases and J by 7 bases, with 5 bases of the junction left unmatched. CDR3 nucleotide sequence: TGTGCCAGCAGTGATCGACAGGGGATACAGCCCCAGCATTTT. Amino acid sequence: CASSDRQGIQPQHF.

CDR3 sequence: CAIRALAGPYEQYF. The CDR3 nucleotides are TGCGCCATTCGGGCGCTAGCGGGACCCTACGAGCAGTACTTC. The chain combines TRBV10-2 with TRBJ2-7, with TRBD2 matching 9 bases. V shed 10 bases, J shed 2 bases, and the junction held 9 bases outside the gene matches. Germline loops: CDR1 WSHSY, CDR2 SAAADI. The CDR3 has 14 residues.